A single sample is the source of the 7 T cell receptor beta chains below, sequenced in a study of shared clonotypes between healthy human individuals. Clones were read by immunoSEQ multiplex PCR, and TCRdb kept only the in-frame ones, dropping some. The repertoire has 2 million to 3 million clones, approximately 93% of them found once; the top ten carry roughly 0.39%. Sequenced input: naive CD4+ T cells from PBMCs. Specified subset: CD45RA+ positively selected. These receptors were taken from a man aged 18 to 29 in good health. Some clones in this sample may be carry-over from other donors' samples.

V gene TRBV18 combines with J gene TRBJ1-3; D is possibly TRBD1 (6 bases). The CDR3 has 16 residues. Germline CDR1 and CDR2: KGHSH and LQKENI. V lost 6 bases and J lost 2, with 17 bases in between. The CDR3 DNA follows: TGTGCCAGCTCCCAAAGCACCGGGACAACTGGAAACACCATATATTTT. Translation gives CASSQSTGTTGNTIYF.

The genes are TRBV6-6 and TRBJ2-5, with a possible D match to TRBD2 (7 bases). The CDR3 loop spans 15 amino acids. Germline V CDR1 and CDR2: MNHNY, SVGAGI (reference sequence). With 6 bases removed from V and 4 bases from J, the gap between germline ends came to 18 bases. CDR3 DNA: TGTGCCAGCAGCCAGGAGGGGGGGGCAGGAGAGACCCAGTACTTC. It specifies CASSQEGGAGETQYF.

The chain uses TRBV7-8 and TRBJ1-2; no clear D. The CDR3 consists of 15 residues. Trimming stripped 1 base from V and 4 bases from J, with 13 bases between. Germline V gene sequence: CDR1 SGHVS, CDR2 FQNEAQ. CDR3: CASSLDETRGYGYTF. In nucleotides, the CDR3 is TGTGCCAGCAGCTTAGACGAGACACGGGGCTATGGCTACACCTTC.

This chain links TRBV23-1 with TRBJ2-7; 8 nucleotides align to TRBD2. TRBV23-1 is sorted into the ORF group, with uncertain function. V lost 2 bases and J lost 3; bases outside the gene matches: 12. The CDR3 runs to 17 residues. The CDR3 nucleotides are TGCGCCAGCAGTCAACTTGAATGGACTAGCAGGCTCTACGAGCAGTACTTC. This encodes CASSQLEWTSRLYEQYF.

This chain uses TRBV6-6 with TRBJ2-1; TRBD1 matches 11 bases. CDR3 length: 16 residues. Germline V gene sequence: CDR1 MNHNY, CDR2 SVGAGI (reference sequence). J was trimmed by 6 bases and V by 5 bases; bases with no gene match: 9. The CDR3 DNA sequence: TGTGCCAGCAGTCCCCCCGGACAGGGGGCCCTCAATGAGCAGTTCTTC. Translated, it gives CASSPPGQGALNEQFF.

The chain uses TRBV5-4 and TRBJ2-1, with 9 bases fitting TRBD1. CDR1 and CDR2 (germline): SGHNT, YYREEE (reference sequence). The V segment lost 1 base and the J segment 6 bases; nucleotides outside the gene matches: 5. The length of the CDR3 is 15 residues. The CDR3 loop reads CASSLTQGAGNEQFF. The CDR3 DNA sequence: TGTGCCAGCAGCTTGACACAGGGGGCCGGCAATGAGCAGTTCTTC.

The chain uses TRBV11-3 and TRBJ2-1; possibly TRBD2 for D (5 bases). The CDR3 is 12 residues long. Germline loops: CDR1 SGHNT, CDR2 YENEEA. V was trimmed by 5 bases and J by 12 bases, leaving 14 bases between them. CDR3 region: CASSPRTGGQFF. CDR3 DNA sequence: TGTGCCAGCAGCCCCCGGACTGGTGGGCAGTTCTTC. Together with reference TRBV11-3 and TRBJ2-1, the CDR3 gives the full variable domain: EAGVVQSPRYKIIEKKQPVAFWCNPISGHNTLYWYLQNLGQGPELLIRYENEEAVDDSQLPKDRFSAERLKGVDSTLKIQPAELGDSAVYLCASSPRTGGQFFGPGTRLTVL.